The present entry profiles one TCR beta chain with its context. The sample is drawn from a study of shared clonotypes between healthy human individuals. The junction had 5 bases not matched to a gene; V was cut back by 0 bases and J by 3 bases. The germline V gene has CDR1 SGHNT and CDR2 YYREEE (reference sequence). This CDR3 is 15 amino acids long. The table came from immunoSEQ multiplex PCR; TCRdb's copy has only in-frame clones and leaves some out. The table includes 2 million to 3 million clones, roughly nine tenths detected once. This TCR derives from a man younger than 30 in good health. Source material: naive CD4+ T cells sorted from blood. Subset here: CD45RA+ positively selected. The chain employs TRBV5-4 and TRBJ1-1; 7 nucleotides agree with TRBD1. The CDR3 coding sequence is TGTGCCAGCAGCTTGGTTGCAGGGGGTTACACTGAAGCTTTCTTT. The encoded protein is CASSLVAGGYTEAFF.